This T cell receptor beta chain was profiled in a study of blood T cells in healthy people across ages. General observations from the study: Diversity of TCR beta correlated strongly with naive T cell percentage. Getting older went along with TCR beta diversity per million T cells dropping roughly linearly.

The V end lost 7 bases, the J end lost 5 bases, and 17 bases lay between the germline ends. Germline assignment: CDR1 DFQATT and CDR2 SNEGSKA (reference sequence). This CDR3 spans 13 amino acids. Caucasian, healthy and from Russia, the donors were aged between about 6 and 90. Peripheral blood from each donor was collected in a volume of about 10 milliliters. A second PCR of 7 to 11 cycles used a sample-barcoded 5' primer and a J-beta primer mix. TCRdb fed the 5' RACE reads into MiXCR, producing one record per CDR3 protein. The table lists 650,000 to 1,000,000 distinct CDR3 sequences, around half of them singletons. In this sample, this clonotype turned up a few times. Its cognate antigen is unknown.

V usage is TRBV20-1 and J usage is TRBJ2-5, with D perhaps TRBD1 (5 bases). This sequence originates from an elderly man in good health. Source material: blood. The CDR3 nucleotides read TGCAGTGTTAAGACAGTGCCCCTGGAGACCCAGTACTTC. Protein sequence: CSVKTVPLETQYF.